One sample yielded the 8 T cell receptor beta chains listed below, sequenced in a study of control samples from healthy donors and cancer patients. TCRdb's table, derived via immunoSEQ multiplex PCR, lists solely in-frame clones and lacks some. The sample lists about 130,000 clones; roughly 84% were seen once. Sequenced sample: blood. These receptors all come from a man between 18 and 35 years old in good health.

The chain uses TRBV3-1 (or the pseudogene TRBV3-2) and TRBJ2-1; 8 bases fit TRBD2. The CDR3 extends over 20 amino acids. From germline, CDR1 is LGHDT and CDR2 YNNKEL (reference sequence). J gave up 8 bases and V 4 bases, and 25 bases lay outside the gene matches. The DNA of the CDR3 is TGTGCCAGCAGCCCGATGGGAAAAAGTATGGCGGGAGGCCACCCCGATGAGCAGTTCTTC. Its protein product is CASSPMGKSMAGGHPDEQFF.

V and J are TRBV27 and TRBJ2-1; tentatively, D is TRBD1 (6 bases). Germline V gene lookup returns CDR1 MNHEY and CDR2 SMNVEV (reference sequence). The CDR3 is 13 residues long. Trimming took 2 bases from V and 7 from J, leaving 9 bases between them. CDR3 coding DNA: TGTGCCAGCAGTTTAGGCAGGGGAAATGAGCAGTTCTTC. It specifies CASSLGRGNEQFF.

V gene TRBV7-2 combines with J gene TRBJ2-3, with D perhaps matching TRBD1 or TRBD2 (5 bases each). CDR3 size: 14 residues. The V end was cut by 6 bases, the J end by 3 bases, with 13 bases between. Germline loops: CDR1 SGHTA, CDR2 FQGNSA. CDR3 coding DNA: TGTGCCAGCAGTCGAGGGGCTGGTACAGATACGCAGTATTTT. Translating it yields CASSRGAGTDTQYF.

The genes are TRBV6-5 and TRBJ2-1; tentatively, D is TRBD2 (5 bases). Germline V gene sequence: CDR1 MNHEY, CDR2 SVGAGI. V gave up 0 bases and J gave up 0 bases, with 9 bases separating them. The CDR3 runs 16 residues. The CDR3 region has the DNA TGTGCCAGCAGTTACTCGGCGGGCAGCTCCTACAATGAGCAGTTCTTC. This translates into CASSYSAGSSYNEQFF.

This chain connects TRBV7-9 to TRBJ2-7; D is perhaps TRBD1 or TRBD2 (6 bases each). The V gene's germline CDR1 is SEHNR and CDR2 FQNEAQ (reference sequence). With 4 bases removed from V and 2 bases from J, the gap between germline ends came to 15 bases. The CDR3 is 15 amino acids. CDR3 nucleotides: TGTGCCAGCAGCTCGGGGGCCTCAGAGGCCTACGAGCAGTACTTC. It specifies CASSSGASEAYEQYF.

The chain links TRBV19 to TRBJ1-5; no reliable D call. Germline V gives CDR1 LNHDA, CDR2 SQIVND (reference sequence). CDR3 length: 15 amino acids. Trimming removed 4 bases from V and 0 bases from J, with 10 bases in between. The CDR3 protein is CASSTPGFSNQPQHF. The CDR3 nucleotides read TGTGCCAGTAGTACGCCGGGCTTTAGCAATCAGCCCCAGCATTTT. The variable domain in full, with the rest retrieved from reference TRBV19 and TRBJ1-5, is DGGITQSPKYLFRKEGQNVTLSCEQNLNHDAMYWYRQDPGQGLRLIYYSQIVNDFQKGDIAEGYSVSREKKESFPLTVTSAQKNPTAFYLCASSTPGFSNQPQHFGDGTRLSIL.

This clone appeared a few times. V is TRBV5-1 and J is TRBJ2-2, with 8 positions matching TRBD2. V shed 2 bases, J shed 3 bases, and the junction held 6 bases outside the gene matches. This CDR3 region has 16 residues. Germline-derived CDR1 and CDR2 are SGHRS and YFSETQ. CDR3 sequence (DNA): TGCGCCAGCAGCTTTGGGCCAGCGGGGGACACCGGGGAGCTGTTTTTT. It is translated as CASSFGPAGDTGELFF.

The rearrangement links TRBV19 to TRBJ2-3; a weak D match, TRBD1 (5 bases). This CDR3 comprises 14 residues. The germline V and J ends were trimmed by 3 bases and 0 bases, with 7 bases remaining between them. In germline, CDR1 is LNHDA, CDR2 SQIVND (reference sequence). The CDR3 loop is CASSMAGSTDTQYF. The CDR3 bases are TGTGCCAGTAGTATGGCAGGGAGCACAGATACGCAGTATTTT.